The rows below give T cell receptor beta chains drawn from one sample of a study of blood T cell repertoires in COVID-19. Profiled with immunoSEQ multiplex PCR; TCRdb holds only in-frame clones, not every one. Of 200,000 to 250,000 clones listed, 80% to 90% were seen once; the top ten hold about 5.9%. Sequences were obtained from peripheral blood. The receptors originated from a man aged 55-75 years with acute or convalescent COVID-19. Both conserved end residues are part of each CDR3. The D gene is left open where the match is weak. The size of a clone is reported for some rows only, either as once, few or many, or as a class for expanded clones.

clone size | J gene | V gene | D gene | CDR3 DNA | CDR3 protein
once | TRBJ1-5 | TRBV19 | TRBD1 | TGTGCCAGTAGACGGACAGGGGTCAATCAGCCCCAGCATTTT | CASRRTGVNQPQHF
few | TRBJ1-3 | TRBV9 | - | TGTGCCAGCAGCGTCGACGGGGGGAGAGGAAACACCATATATTTT | CASSVDGGRGNTIYF
- | TRBJ1-4 | TRBV6-5 | TRBD1 | TGTGCCAGCGGCCGGTCCAGGGGGGAAAAACTGTTTTTT | CASGRSRGEKLFF
- | TRBJ2-1 | TRBV15 | TRBD1 | TGTGCCACCAGCAGAGAGGGACTGGACAGGGGGAATTACAATGAGCAGTTCTTC | CATSREGLDRGNYNEQFF
once | TRBJ1-5 | TRBV12-3/TRBV12-4 | TRBD1 | TGTGCCAGCAGTATAGGGGGCTCGAACCCCCAGCATTTT | CASSIGGSNPQHF
- | TRBJ2-3 | TRBV19 | - | TGTGCCAGTAGGGAGGCGGAACCCACAGATACGCAGTATTTT | CASREAEPTDTQYF
- | TRBJ1-2 | TRBV27 | - | TGTGCCAGCAGTTTCCGCACGGACTATGGCTACACCTTC | CASSFRTDYGYTF
- | TRBJ1-1 | TRBV4-1 | TRBD1 | TGCGCCAGCAGCCATAAGGGGGCCGTTCACACTGAAGCTTTCTTT | CASSHKGAVHTEAFF
once | TRBJ2-1 | TRBV7-9 | TRBD2 | TGTGCCAGCAGCTTAACTAGCGGGAGAGAGGGTGAGCAGTTCTTC | CASSLTSGREGEQFF
- | TRBJ2-1 | TRBV15 | TRBD2 | TGTGCCACCAAAGGGCGGGAGGGCCTCTACAATGAGCAGTTCTTC | CATKGREGLYNEQFF
- | TRBJ2-5 | TRBV14 | - | TGTGCCAGCAGCACCAAAAAGTTATCGATTATGGGGGCTGGGGAGACCCAGTACTTC | CASSTKKLSIMGAGETQYF
- | TRBJ1-5 | TRBV12-5 | - | TGTGCTAGTGGTTTGTGGGACAACAACTATCAGCCCCAGCATTTT | CASGLWDNNYQPQHF